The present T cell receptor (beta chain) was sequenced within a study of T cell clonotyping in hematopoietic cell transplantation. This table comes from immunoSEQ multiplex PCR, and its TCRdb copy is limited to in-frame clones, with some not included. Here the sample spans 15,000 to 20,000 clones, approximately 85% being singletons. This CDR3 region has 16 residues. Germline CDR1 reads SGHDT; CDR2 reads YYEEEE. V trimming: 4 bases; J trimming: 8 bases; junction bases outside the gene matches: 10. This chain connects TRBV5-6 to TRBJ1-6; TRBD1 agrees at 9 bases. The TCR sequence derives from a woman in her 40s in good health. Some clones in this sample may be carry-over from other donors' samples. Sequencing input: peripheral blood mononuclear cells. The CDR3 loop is CASSRGDRVIDSPLHF. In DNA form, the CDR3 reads TGTGCCAGCAGCAGGGGGGACAGGGTAATTGATTCACCCCTCCACTTT.